The text below deals with one T cell receptor beta chain. It lacks a known antigen. Per-nucleotide qualities are absent, and no much larger clonotype sits a single base away. The data derive from a study of neoadjuvant anti-PD-1 for oral cavity cancer (dated by TCRdb to the early 2020s). General notes on the study: Before undergoing curative-intent surgical resection, most patients got three to four biweekly nivolumab doses at 3 mg/kg. Patients who did not progress were given a fourth nivolumab dose at about day 43 and had definitive surgical resection on days 50-56. There were roughly 11 patients in the parent correlative cohort, and the response rate was 33%. Responders were defined as patients with complete response, partial response or stable disease by RECIST 1.1; non-responders were defined as patients with progression. Findings and caveats that apply to the study as a whole: Higher pretreatment blood TCRbeta clonality and lower post-treatment tumor TCRbeta clonality were correlated with higher pretreatment blood Treg/Th17 ratios. Only three patients per response group were included in the TCR analyses, and the authors called for validation in larger cohorts. Greater tumor shrinkage correlated with larger post-treatment sizes of preexisting intratumoral clones, which suggests that expansion of preexisting clones contributed to response.

For survey sequencing, tumor libraries mostly used around 4.6 ug of input genomic DNA, with two replicates for each sample. The immunoSEQ hsTCRbeta kit was used to prepare TCRbeta libraries, following the manufacturer's instructions. Sequencing of the completed libraries took place using an Illumina NovaSeq 6000 S4 flow cell after they had been pooled to around 3.3 nM. In the paper's pipeline: Raw data preprocessing and quality control were performed with the immunoSEQ Analyzer. The analysis was restricted to productive rearrangements, with each unique CDR3 amino acid sequence defining a clonotype. Repertoire clonality was estimated as the Gini-Simpson index, which was calculated using the R package tcR. Student's t test was used to compare Gini indices, while Pearson correlation assessed associations with tumor size change. Imported from immuneACCESS, the table was reduced by TCRdb to in-frame sequences with V and J called. These copies leave out some clones; in studies compared against another copy, an unresolved V gene accounts for under half, and the cause of the remainder is not known. V, J and clone size are taken as reported in that table, and D and trimming were inferred from the DNA itself. This sample lists about 12,000 clones; around 53% were detected once. The top ten hold more than 9% of the sample.

The CDR3 measures 13 amino acids from cysteine to phenylalanine. CDR3 DNA only is kept here, 39 bases in frame from base 1. The junction carries 15 bases between V and J, which are trimmed by 5 bases and 8 bases respectively. From the germline V gene (reference sequence), CDR1 is LNHDA and CDR2 is SQIVND. In light of the paper, this sample's time point label describes: before neoadjuvant nivolumab. Patients had been newly diagnosed with stage II-IVA oral cavity squamous cell carcinoma, and no prior systemic or radiation treatment had been given to the patients. Everyone in the cohort had locally advanced, HPV-negative oral cavity squamous cell carcinoma. Samples were obtained from a longitudinal correlative study of a single-arm phase II trial of neoadjuvant nivolumab in oral cavity squamous cell carcinoma. Subject-matched pre- and post-treatment PBMCs and tumors from three responders and three non-responders were subjected to genomic DNA-based TCRbeta sequencing. The Maxwell RSC DNA from Tissue kit was used to isolate genomic DNA from tumor tissue.

This TCR was recovered from a person aged 40 to 85 with oral cavity squamous cell carcinoma. The sample in question was tumor tissue, obtained before nivolumab (anti-PD-1) treatment. The chain links TRBV19 with TRBJ1-2, with the D gene uncertain. The sequenced DNA is TGTGCCAGTAGTTCCGCATCTACGGGCGGCTACACCTTC. Its product reads: CASSSASTGGYTF.